A selection of T cell receptor beta chains follows, all from one sample in a study of cytomegalovirus exposure and HLA in healthy donors. Profiling relied on immunoSEQ multiplex PCR, and the TCRdb table lists in-frame clones only, not all of them. The sample has approximately 150,000 clones; 80% are singletons. Sequencing used PBMCs. The receptors come from a man between 25 and 39 years old in good health and CMV-seronegative. Each CDR3 is given with its conserved first and last residue. The D gene is left open where the match is weak. A clone size is listed for some rows: how often the clone was seen (once, few, many), or a class if it is expanded.

>TRBV6-1|.|TRBJ2-7|.
CASGRLIDEQYF
TGTGCCAGCGGCAGACTGATCGACGAGCAGTACTTC
>TRBV5-4|.|TRBJ1-1|.
CASSSAGSGNTEAFF
TGTGCCAGCAGCTCAGCCGGGTCCGGGAACACTGAAGCTTTCTTT
>TRBV5-4|.|TRBJ2-7|TRBD2
CASSRGTSGSYEQYF
TGTGCCAGCAGCCGCGGGACTAGCGGCTCCTACGAGCAGTACTTC
>TRBV5-3|.|TRBJ2-1|TRBD1
CARSGGQPNEQFF
TGTGCCAGAAGCGGGGGACAGCCTAATGAGCAGTTCTTC
>TRBV18|.|TRBJ1-5|.
CASSRVGQGEAQHF
TGTGCCAGCTCACGAGTGGGGCAGGGTGAGGCCCAGCATTTT
>TRBV30|.|TRBJ2-1|TRBD1
CAWDSRTGINEQFF
TGTGCCTGGGACTCCAGGACAGGGATAAATGAGCAGTTCTTC
>TRBV19|.|TRBJ2-5|.
CASSPQGLPETQYF
TGTGCCAGTAGTCCCCAGGGACTCCCAGAGACCCAGTACTTC
>TRBV7-6|.|TRBJ2-1|.
CASSTDIHYNEQFF
TGTGCCAGCAGCACGGACATACACTACAATGAGCAGTTCTTC
>TRBV5-1|.|TRBJ2-5|TRBD2
CASRAGGQETQYF
TGCGCCAGCAGGGCGGGAGGGCAAGAGACCCAGTACTTC
>TRBV7-9|.|TRBJ1-2|TRBD1
CASSLADRESYGYTF
TGTGCCAGCAGCTTAGCGGACAGGGAGAGCTATGGCTACACCTTC
>TRBV27|.|TRBJ2-7|TRBD1
CASSFHGQGFLYEQYF
TGTGCCAGCAGTTTCCACGGACAGGGGTTCCTATACGAGCAGTACTTC
>TRBV18|few|TRBJ1-1|.
CASSRRRDTEAFF
TGTGCCAGCTCACGACGGAGGGACACTGAAGCTTTCTTT
>TRBV10-1|.|TRBJ2-3|TRBD2
CASSEAPAGAADTQYF
TGCGCCAGCAGTGAAGCCCCCGCGGGAGCGGCAGATACGCAGTATTTT
>TRBV18|.|TRBJ2-7|TRBD2
CASSPGLAGGKYEQYF
TGTGCCAGCTCACCTGGACTAGCGGGAGGGAAATACGAGCAGTACTTC